The clone carrying this T cell receptor (beta chain) was detected only a few times. The record originates from a study of beta chain features in type 1 diabetes. This CDR3 contains 15 residues. Germline V gene data show CDR1 as LNHDA and CDR2 as SQIVND (reference sequence). The germline V and J ends were trimmed by 6 bases and 1 base, with 15 bases remaining between them. Expressed TCRB transcripts were sequenced, since all the RNA that had been isolated was reverse transcribed. Mean read depth for naive, central memory and regulatory T cell samples was about 3.6 million reads. Repertoires were generated with immunoSEQ multiplex PCR, while TCRdb's copy carries only in-frame clones and drops some. The top ten hold about 0.015% of the sample, which has around 300,000 clones, more than 9.5% seen once.

The source is a woman aged 25-40 years in good health. The sample taken for sequencing was naive CD4+ T cells from blood. The chain employs TRBV19 and TRBJ1-1; a possible D gene is TRBD1 (6 bases). The CDR3 region is CASSGTLGRNTEAFF. CDR3 sequence (DNA): TGTGCCAGTAGCGGGACACTGGGCCGGAACACTGAAGCTTTCTTT. Full variable domain (remainder filled in from reference TRBV19 and TRBJ1-1): DGGITQSPKYLFRKEGQNVTLSCEQNLNHDAMYWYRQDPGQGLRLIYYSQIVNDFQKGDIAEGYSVSREKKESFPLTVTSAQKNPTAFYLCASSGTLGRNTEAFFGQGTRLTVV.